The 28 T cell receptor beta chains reported below all come from one sample, sequenced in a study of cytomegalovirus exposure and HLA in healthy donors. It was with 60 Vbeta and 13 Jbeta primers that the PCR ran. Generated by immunoSEQ multiplex PCR, the TCRdb table keeps only in-frame clones and is missing some. The sample has 150,000 to 200,000 clones, around two thirds seen once. Sequenced material: PBMCs. These receptors all stem from a man aged 30-40 years in good health and CMV-seropositive.

This chain joins TRBV6-6 and TRBJ2-3; 7 nucleotides align to TRBD2. V lost 7 bases to trimming and J lost 0 bases; unmatched junction nucleotides: 10. CDR1 is MNHNY and CDR2 is SVGAGI in the germline V gene (reference sequence). The CDR3 extends over 16 amino acids. CDR3 loop: CASTHPGLPSTDTQYF. CDR3 nucleotide sequence: TGTGCCAGCACCCATCCGGGACTACCGAGCACAGATACGCAGTATTTT.

CDR3 residues: CAISESTVGNRAFF. The CDR3 region has the DNA TGTGCCATCAGTGAGTCGACGGTCGGGAATCGGGCTTTCTTT. This chain uses TRBV10-3 with TRBJ1-1; D is unclear. Germline values: CDR1 ENHRY, CDR2 SYGVKD. The V gene lost 0 bases and the J gene lost 11 bases, with 16 bases spanning the gap. The CDR3 covers 14 residues.

The chain employs TRBV10-1 and TRBJ1-5, with D perhaps TRBD1 (5 bases). The CDR3 contains 14 residues. Germline V CDR1 and CDR2: WNHNN, SYGVQD (reference sequence). Trimming stripped 4 bases from V and 0 bases from J, with 7 bases between. CDR3 nucleotide sequence: TGCGCCAGCAGTGCAGGACATAGCAATCAGCCCCAGCATTTT. Translated: CASSAGHSNQPQHF.

The V gene is TRBV5-4, the J gene TRBJ2-7; D gene uncertain. The CDR3 has 13 amino acids. From germline, CDR1 is SGHNT and CDR2 YYREEE (reference sequence). V was trimmed by 0 bases and J by 5 bases, leaving 9 bases between them. In DNA, the CDR3 is TGTGCCAGCAGCTTGGCCCGGCAGGACGAGCAGTACTTC. Protein: CASSLARQDEQYF.

This clone was found a few times. CDR3 in amino acids: CASSQGSGGELFF. For the CDR3, the DNA is TGTGCCAGTAGTCAAGGATCGGGGGGGGAGCTGTTTTTT. The chain is built from TRBV19 and TRBJ2-2; D is perhaps TRBD2 (5 bases). The CDR3 is 13 amino acids. CDR1 LNHDA and CDR2 SQIVND come from the germline V gene (reference sequence). V was shortened by 5 bases and J by 8 bases, with 12 bases between the two germline ends.

The rearrangement links TRBV30 to TRBJ2-5; 9 bases line up with TRBD1. Unmatched junction bases numbered 9, after V lost 8 bases and J lost 5 bases. Germline values: CDR1 GTSNPN, CDR2 SVGIG (reference sequence). The CDR3 has 13 residues. CDR3 residues: CAGHRGRPETQYF. In nucleotides, the CDR3 is TGTGCCGGACACAGGGGGCGCCCGGAGACCCAGTACTTC. The variable domain in full, with the rest retrieved from reference TRBV30 and TRBJ2-5, is SQTIHQWPATLVQPVGSPLSLECTVEGTSNPNLYWYRQAAGRGLQLLFYSVGIGQISSEVPQNLSASRPQDRQFILSSKKLLLSDSGFYLCAGHRGRPETQYFGPGTRLLVL.

The chain carries TRBV27 and TRBJ1-5; tentative D call: TRBD1 (6 bases). The germline gives CDR1 MNHEY, CDR2 SMNVEV (reference sequence). V lost 6 bases to trimming and J lost 1 base, with 10 bases between them. This CDR3 region has 14 residues. In DNA, the CDR3 is TGTGCCAGCAGACCAGGACAGAGCAATCAGCCCCAGCATTTT. Its translation is CASRPGQSNQPQHF.

The chain recombines TRBV7-8 with TRBJ2-2, with D tentatively TRBD2 (6 bases). CDR1 SGHVS and CDR2 FQNEAQ come from the germline V gene. The CDR3 covers 14 residues. Deletions cut 8 bases from V and 4 bases from J, with 14 bases between. The CDR3 spells CASSVERVTGELFF. DNA of the CDR3: TGTGCCAGCTCGGTAGAGCGGGTCACCGGGGAGCTGTTTTTT.

This chain uses TRBV27 with TRBJ2-2, with D uncertain. Per germline, CDR1 MNHEY and CDR2 SMNVEV (reference sequence). The CDR3 covers 13 residues. The V and J ends lost 5 bases and 7 bases respectively, with 11 bases between them. The CDR3 protein is CASSITRDGELFF. The CDR3 DNA is TGTGCCAGCAGTATCACCCGAGACGGGGAGCTGTTTTTT.

This rearrangement joins TRBV19 to TRBJ2-1, with 7 bases that match TRBD2. Germline assignment: CDR1 LNHDA and CDR2 SQIVND (reference sequence). J lost 3 bases, V lost 7 bases, and 9 bases had no gene match. The CDR3 totals 15 residues. DNA of the CDR3: TGTGCCAGTACGCCGGCGGGGGATGGCTACAATGAGCAGTTCTTC. It encodes CASTPAGDGYNEQFF. Full variable domain (rest looked up from reference TRBV19 and TRBJ2-1): DGGITQSPKYLFRKEGQNVTLSCEQNLNHDAMYWYRQDPGQGLRLIYYSQIVNDFQKGDIAEGYSVSREKKESFPLTVTSAQKNPTAFYLCASTPAGDGYNEQFFGPGTRLTVL.

In its sample, this clone was seen a few times. This chain connects TRBV5-5 to TRBJ2-7, with TRBD2 matching over 7 bases. Per germline, CDR1 SGHKS and CDR2 YYEKEE (reference sequence). The CDR3 is made up of 15 amino acids. With V trimmed by 4 bases and J by 5 bases, 12 bases remained unmatched. CDR3 sequence reads: CASSPRLGGINEQYF. The DNA for the CDR3 is TGTGCCAGCAGCCCGCGGCTGGGAGGGATCAACGAGCAGTACTTC. The full variable domain, in which reference TRBV5-5 and TRBJ2-7 provide the parts outside the CDR3, is DAGVTQSPTHLIKTRGQQVTLRCSPISGHKSVSWYQQVLGQGPQFIFQYYEKEERGRGNFPDRFSARQFPNYSSELNVNALLLGDSALYLCASSPRLGGINEQYFGPGTRLTVT.

V gene TRBV19 combines with J gene TRBJ2-7; 9 bases are a match to TRBD1. The length of the CDR3 is 14 residues. Losses at the gene ends were 2 bases for V and 7 bases for J; bases not matched to a gene: 6. Germline values: CDR1 LNHDA, CDR2 SQIVND (reference sequence). DNA for the CDR3: TGTGCCAGTAGTATAATGGACAGGGGTAGGGAGCAGTACTTC. Translation gives CASSIMDRGREQYF.

The chain is built from TRBV5-1 and TRBJ1-5, with D possibly matching TRBD1 (5 bases). Trimming shortened V by 0 bases and J by 4 bases, and 8 bases separated the two germline ends. CDR3 length: 14 amino acids. Germline loops: CDR1 SGHRS, CDR2 YFSETQ. CDR3 in DNA: TGCGCCAGCAGCTTGGAGGAGGGGAATCAGCCCCAGCATTTT. Protein: CASSLEEGNQPQHF.

V is TRBV7-2 and J is TRBJ2-7, with 7 bases identical to TRBD1. The J segment lost 4 bases and the V segment lost 1 base, leaving 7 bases of the junction unmatched. The CDR3 has 15 residues. In germline, CDR1 is SGHTA, CDR2 FQGNSA. CDR3 nucleotide sequence: TGTGCCAGCAGCTTAGTGTCGGGACAGAGTTACGAGCAGTACTTC. This encodes CASSLVSGQSYEQYF.

The chain links TRBV9 to TRBJ1-1, with D uncertain. Trimming stripped 3 bases from V and 1 base from J, with 13 bases between. This CDR3 region has 15 residues. CDR1 and CDR2 from the germline V gene are SGDLS and YYNGEE. The CDR3 sequence: CASSAKGLSNTEAFF. The CDR3 DNA follows: TGTGCCAGCAGCGCAAAAGGACTCTCGAACACTGAAGCTTTCTTT.

The chain is built from TRBV10-3 and TRBJ2-5; perhaps TRBD2 as D (6 bases). V was pared by 0 bases and J by 5 bases, with 13 bases between. This CDR3 spans 15 amino acids. Germline-derived CDR1 and CDR2 are ENHRY and SYGVKD. CDR3 in amino acids: CAISESATREETQYF. The CDR3 DNA sequence: TGTGCCATCAGTGAGTCGGCTACCCGGGAGGAGACCCAGTACTTC.

This chain connects TRBV5-6 to TRBJ2-7; 9 nucleotides align to TRBD2. Germline V lookup: CDR1 SGHDT, CDR2 YYEEEE. This CDR3 spans 16 amino acids. V lost 2 bases, J lost 4 bases, and 10 bases stayed unmatched. Written as DNA, the CDR3 is TGTGCCAGCAGCTTCGTCGCCAGCGGGAGGTTTTACGAGCAGTACTTC. This encodes CASSFVASGRFYEQYF. The full variable domain, in which reference TRBV5-6 and TRBJ2-7 provide the parts outside the CDR3, is DAGVTQSPTHLIKTRGQQVTLRCSPKSGHDTVSWYQQALGQGPQFIFQYYEEEERQRGNFPDRFSGHQFPNYSSELNVNALLLGDSALYLCASSFVASGRFYEQYFGPGTRLTVT.

The V call is TRBV10-3, the J call TRBJ2-1; TRBD2 matches 10 bases. Germline trimming cut 6 bases from V and 4 bases from J; bases unmatched to any gene: 6. This CDR3 is 15 amino acids long. Germline values: CDR1 ENHRY, CDR2 SYGVKD. CDR3 sequence reads: CAISPSSGRYNEQFF. CDR3 nucleotides: TGTGCCATCAGCCCAAGTAGCGGGAGGTACAATGAGCAGTTCTTC.

This clone has only a few counts. This sequence joins TRBV5-1 and TRBJ1-5; 10 bases fit TRBD1. Germline assignment: CDR1 SGHRS and CDR2 YFSETQ. The V gene end was trimmed by 4 bases and the J gene end by 6 bases; junction bases not matched to a gene: 4. The CDR3 has 14 residues. CDR3 amino acids: CASSQGQGGQPQHF. CDR3 bases: TGCGCCAGCAGCCAAGGACAGGGGGGTCAGCCCCAGCATTTT. Variable domain in full (rest from reference TRBV5-1 and TRBJ1-5): KAGVTQTPRYLIKTRGQQVTLSCSPISGHRSVSWYQQTPGQGLQFLFEYFSETQRNKGNFPGRFSGRQFSNSRSEMNVSTLELGDSALYLCASSQGQGGQPQHFGDGTRLSIL.

The CDR3 reads CASRRDTPRGTYGYTF. For the CDR3, the DNA is TGTGCCAGCAGAAGGGACACCCCGCGCGGTACCTATGGCTACACCTTC. This chain connects TRBV28 to TRBJ1-2; D might be TRBD1 (6 bases). Deletions cut 6 bases from V and 4 bases from J, with 21 bases between. The germline CDR1 and CDR2 sequences are MDHEN and SYDVKM. The CDR3 is 16 amino acids.

This rearrangement joins TRBV30 to TRBJ2-3; 7 nucleotides line up with TRBD2. V lost 0 bases, J lost 3 bases, and 6 bases stayed unmatched. CDR3 length: 15 residues. Per germline, CDR1 GTSNPN and CDR2 SVGIG (reference sequence). This CDR3 is CAWSVAAGATDTQYF. CDR3 DNA: TGTGCCTGGAGTGTAGCTGCGGGAGCAACAGATACGCAGTATTTT.

The chain joins TRBV6-5 to TRBJ1-1; TRBD1 might be the D (5 bases). Germline V gives CDR1 MNHEY, CDR2 SVGAGI. This CDR3 has 14 residues. Trimming cost V 7 bases and J 1 base, with 13 bases left between them. For the CDR3, the DNA is TGTGCCAGCAAGGGGCACGTGGAGAACACTGAAGCTTTCTTT. This codes for CASKGHVENTEAFF.

This chain uses TRBV19 with TRBJ1-1; TRBD1 agrees at 9 bases. There are 16 residues in the CDR3. J was trimmed by 0 bases and V by 5 bases; bases with no gene match: 7. The germline gives CDR1 LNHDA, CDR2 SQIVND (reference sequence). CDR3 region: CASSGQGYGVNTEAFF. The CDR3 coding sequence is TGTGCCAGTAGTGGACAGGGGTATGGTGTGAACACTGAAGCTTTCTTT. The whole variable domain, filled in from reference TRBV19 and TRBJ1-1, reads DGGITQSPKYLFRKEGQNVTLSCEQNLNHDAMYWYRQDPGQGLRLIYYSQIVNDFQKGDIAEGYSVSREKKESFPLTVTSAQKNPTAFYLCASSGQGYGVNTEAFFGQGTRLTVV.

The gene calls are TRBV5-6 and TRBJ2-6; D call uncertain. CDR1 SGHDT and CDR2 YYEEEE come from the germline V gene. Trimming took off 0 bases at V and 0 bases at J, with 4 bases between the two ends. This CDR3 is built from 15 residues. The DNA for the CDR3 is TGTGCCAGCAGCTTGGACAGCTCTGGGGCCAACGTCCTGACTTTC. Protein product: CASSLDSSGANVLTF.

This chain connects TRBV28 to TRBJ2-1; D might be TRBD2 (6 bases). The CDR3 is 19 residues long. CDR1 and CDR2 (germline): MDHEN, SYDVKM. Deletions cut 7 bases from V and 4 bases from J, with 29 bases between. The CDR3 sequence: CASKARPRLPGAAYNEQFF. The DNA of the CDR3 is TGTGCCAGCAAAGCAAGGCCCCGGCTGCCGGGAGCGGCTTACAATGAGCAGTTCTTC. The entire variable domain, with the rest obtained from reference TRBV28 and TRBJ2-1, is as follows: DVKVTQSSRYLVKRTGEKVFLECVQDMDHENMFWYRQDPGLGLRLIYFSYDVKMKEKGDIPEGYSVSREKKERFSLILESASTNQTSMYLCASKARPRLPGAAYNEQFFGPGTRLTVL.

The V gene is TRBV9, the J gene TRBJ2-7; no reliable D call. CDR3 length: 13 amino acids. Germline V gives CDR1 SGDLS, CDR2 YYNGEE. V shed 0 bases and J shed 7 bases, with 11 bases lying between them. In DNA form, the CDR3 reads TGTGCCAGCAGCGTAGCTACCGGTAGAGAGCAGTACTTC. Its protein product is CASSVATGREQYF.

This clone was counted between two and nine times. The genes are TRBV7-3 and TRBJ1-2; D remains ambiguous. Germline V CDR1 and CDR2: SGHTA, FQGTGA. Trimming left V 0 bases short and J 8 bases short, with 22 bases between. The CDR3 is made up of 17 amino acids. Written as DNA, the CDR3 is TGTGCCAGCAGCTTAACATCGCAGCGCCAGACGATAGGAGGCTACACCTTC. Amino acid sequence: CASSLTSQRQTIGGYTF.

The J gene is TRBJ2-3, the V gene TRBV9, with D hard to call. The CDR3 runs 14 residues. Germline V lookup: CDR1 SGDLS, CDR2 YYNGEE. Trimming removed 1 base at V and 1 base at J, with 7 bases between. This CDR3 is CASSVTLGTDTQYF. DNA of the CDR3: TGTGCCAGCAGCGTAACCCTAGGCACAGATACGCAGTATTTT. Combining the CDR3 with reference TRBV9 and TRBJ2-3 gives the whole variable domain DSGVTQTPKHLITATGQRVTLRCSPRSGDLSVYWYQQSLDQGLQFLIQYYNGEERAKGNILERFSAQQFPDLHSELNLSSLELGDSALYFCASSVTLGTDTQYFGPGTRLTVL.